This T cell receptor (beta chain) was documented in a study of post-analysis software for immune sequencing data. The study's findings and limits: Included in a set of about five TRBV segments more frequent in patients than controls were TRBV5-6, TRBV5-1 and TRBV20-1.

TCR beta cDNA libraries included unique molecular identifiers. TCRdb reprocessed the PCR reads with MiXCR, giving one entry per CDR3 protein. The data show approximately 730,000 distinct CDR3 sequences, approximately 44% seen once. Trimming stripped 3 bases from V and 3 bases from J, with 9 bases between. This CDR3 region has 13 residues. With respect to this clonotype: Its cognate antigen is unknown.

Material for sequencing was blood. The chain uses TRBV12-3 or TRBV12-4 and TRBJ2-7; D unresolved. The sequence was obtained from a girl aged 5-17 years with multiple sclerosis. The CDR3 DNA reads TGTGCCAGCAGTTTCCTTTCTCTCTACGAGCAGTACTTC. Protein: CASSFLSLYEQYF.